The rows below give T cell receptor beta chains drawn from one sample of a study of cytomegalovirus exposure and HLA in healthy donors. Assay used: immunoSEQ multiplex PCR; TCRdb lists only in-frame clones, some missing. The sample includes around 150,000 clones, about two thirds seen only once; the top ten take over 2.5%. The sample comprised PBMCs. The source is a woman between 25 and 40 years old in good health and CMV-seronegative. Both conserved end residues are part of each CDR3. Fields, in order: CDR3 protein, CDR3 DNA, J gene, D gene, V gene, clone size. D genes are given only for firm matches. Size is omitted from some rows. Given values are once, few, many or a class for expanded clones.

CDR3aa: CATGTGFEPQHF
CDR3nt: TGTGCCACCGGGACAGGGTTTGAGCCCCAGCATTTT
j_gene: TRBJ1-5
d_gene: TRBD1
v_gene: TRBV27
abundance: few

CDR3aa: CASSPRTSGPGSTEQFF
CDR3nt: TGCGCCAGCAGCCCTAGGACTAGCGGGCCCGGGAGTACTGAGCAGTTCTTC
j_gene: TRBJ2-1
d_gene: TRBD2
v_gene: TRBV5-1
abundance: NA

CDR3aa: CASSLALTGTNTEAFF
CDR3nt: TGTGCCAGCAGCTTAGCCCTTACGGGAACGAACACTGAAGCTTTCTTT
j_gene: TRBJ1-1
d_gene: NA
v_gene: TRBV7-9
abundance: NA

CDR3aa: CASSAGLAGGPTDTQYF
CDR3nt: TGTGCCAGCAGCGCTGGACTAGCGGGAGGCCCTACAGATACGCAGTATTTT
j_gene: TRBJ2-3
d_gene: TRBD2
v_gene: TRBV7-9
abundance: NA

CDR3aa: CASSSSLIAGGAGELFF
CDR3nt: TGTGCCAGCAGCTCATCTTTAATAGCGGGGGGTGCCGGGGAGCTGTTTTTT
j_gene: TRBJ2-2
d_gene: TRBD2
v_gene: TRBV7-6
abundance: few

CDR3aa: CAISPQPSSYNSPLHF
CDR3nt: TGTGCCATCAGCCCTCAACCGAGCTCCTATAATTCACCCCTCCACTTT
j_gene: TRBJ1-6
d_gene: NA
v_gene: TRBV10-3
abundance: NA

CDR3aa: CATLAVRTGELFF
CDR3nt: TGTGCTACGCTAGCGGTTCGCACCGGGGAGCTGTTTTTT
j_gene: TRBJ2-2
d_gene: TRBD2
v_gene: TRBV11-2
abundance: few

CDR3aa: CASSEIGGGSYNEQFF
CDR3nt: TGTGCCAGCAGTGAAATAGGGGGGGGCTCCTACAATGAGCAGTTCTTC
j_gene: TRBJ2-1
d_gene: NA
v_gene: TRBV6-1
abundance: NA

CDR3aa: CASSRGGPKNIQYF
CDR3nt: TGTGCCAGCAGTCGTGGAGGGCCCAAAAACATTCAGTACTTC
j_gene: TRBJ2-4
d_gene: NA
v_gene: TRBV2
abundance: NA

CDR3aa: CAWDPGQSYEQYF
CDR3nt: TGTGCCTGGGATCCGGGACAGTCCTACGAGCAGTACTTC
j_gene: TRBJ2-7
d_gene: TRBD1
v_gene: TRBV30
abundance: few

CDR3aa: CASKDRGVLNVQAFF
CDR3nt: TGTGCCAGCAAGGACAGGGGTGTATTGAATGTGCAGGCTTTCTTT
j_gene: TRBJ1-1
d_gene: TRBD1
v_gene: TRBV6-1
abundance: few

CDR3aa: CASTPGGQGKETQYF
CDR3nt: TGTGCCAGTACCCCAGGGGGACAGGGGAAAGAGACCCAGTACTTC
j_gene: TRBJ2-5
d_gene: TRBD1
v_gene: TRBV19
abundance: NA

CDR3aa: CASSVNIVNSPLHF
CDR3nt: TGTGCCAGCAGCGTAAACATCGTAAATTCACCCCTCCACTTT
j_gene: TRBJ1-6
d_gene: NA
v_gene: TRBV9
abundance: NA